What follows describes a single T cell receptor beta chain. This record belongs to a study of blood T cell repertoires in COVID-19. For the study at large: Specimens from acute and convalescent COVID-19 originated in the United States, Italy and Spain.

The CDR3 extends over 13 amino acids. With V trimmed by 3 bases and J by 4 bases, 2 bases remained unmatched. Profiled with immunoSEQ multiplex PCR; TCRdb holds only in-frame clones, not every one. The sample includes about 130,000 clones, almost 80% of them seen just once. The clonotype originates from a man in his sixties who had recovered from COVID-19. The chain employs TRBV12-3 or TRBV12-4 and TRBJ1-2, with 7 bases lining up with TRBD1. The sequencing sample was made of peripheral blood. CDR3 loop: CASSFAGGYGYTF. The DNA of the CDR3 is TGTGCCAGCAGTTTTGCAGGGGGCTATGGCTACACCTTC.